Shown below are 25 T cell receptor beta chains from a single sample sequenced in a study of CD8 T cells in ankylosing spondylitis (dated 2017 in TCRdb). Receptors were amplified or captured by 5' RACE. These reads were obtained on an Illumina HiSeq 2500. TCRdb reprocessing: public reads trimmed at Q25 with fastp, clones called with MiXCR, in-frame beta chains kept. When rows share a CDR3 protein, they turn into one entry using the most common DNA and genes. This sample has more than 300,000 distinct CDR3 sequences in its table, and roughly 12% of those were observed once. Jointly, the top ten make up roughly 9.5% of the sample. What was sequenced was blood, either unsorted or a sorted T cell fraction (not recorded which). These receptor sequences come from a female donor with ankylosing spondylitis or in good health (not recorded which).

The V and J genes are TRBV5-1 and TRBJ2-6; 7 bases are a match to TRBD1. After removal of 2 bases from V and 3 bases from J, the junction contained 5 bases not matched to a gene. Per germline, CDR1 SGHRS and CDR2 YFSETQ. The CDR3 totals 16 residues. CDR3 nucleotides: TGCGCCAGCAGCTTCCAACAGGGGTATGGGGCCAACGTCCTGACTTTC. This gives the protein CASSFQQGYGANVLTF.

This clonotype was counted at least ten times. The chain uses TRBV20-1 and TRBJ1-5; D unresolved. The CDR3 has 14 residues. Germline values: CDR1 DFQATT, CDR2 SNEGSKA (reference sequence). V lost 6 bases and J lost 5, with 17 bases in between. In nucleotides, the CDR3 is TGCAGTGCCATTCGCGGAGCGGTTGATCAGCCCCAGCATTTT. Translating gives CSAIRGAVDQPQHF.

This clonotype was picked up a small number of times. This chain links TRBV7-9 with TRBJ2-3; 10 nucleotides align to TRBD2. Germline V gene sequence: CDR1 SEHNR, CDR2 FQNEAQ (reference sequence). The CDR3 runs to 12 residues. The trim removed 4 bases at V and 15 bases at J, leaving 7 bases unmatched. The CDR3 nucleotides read TGTGCCAGCAGCTCCACTAGCGGGGAAAGTTATTTT. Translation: CASSSTSGESYF.

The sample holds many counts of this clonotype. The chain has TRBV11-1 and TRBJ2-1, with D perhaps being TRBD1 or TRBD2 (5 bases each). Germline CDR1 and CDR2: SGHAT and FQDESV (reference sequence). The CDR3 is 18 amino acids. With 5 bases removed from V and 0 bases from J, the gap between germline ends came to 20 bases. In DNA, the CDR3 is TGTGCCAGCAGCCCGGGATCCTTTACAGGTCTCTCCTACAATGAGCAGTTCTTC. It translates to CASSPGSFTGLSYNEQFF.

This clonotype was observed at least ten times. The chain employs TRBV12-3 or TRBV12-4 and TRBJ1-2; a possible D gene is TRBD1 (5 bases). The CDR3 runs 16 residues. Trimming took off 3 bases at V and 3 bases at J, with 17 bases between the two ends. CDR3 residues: CASSFIGRAADYGYTF. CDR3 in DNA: TGTGCCAGCAGTTTTATCGGCAGGGCCGCGGACTATGGCTACACCTTC.

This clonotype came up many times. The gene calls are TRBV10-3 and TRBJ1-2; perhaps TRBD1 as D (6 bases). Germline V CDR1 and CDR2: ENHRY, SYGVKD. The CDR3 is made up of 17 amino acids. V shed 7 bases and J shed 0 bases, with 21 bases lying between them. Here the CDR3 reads CAITSRTGPVANYGYTF. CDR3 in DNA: TGTGCCATCACCAGCCGAACAGGGCCGGTTGCTAACTATGGCTACACCTTC.

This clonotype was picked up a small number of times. This CDR3 reads CASSVVGLAASTDTQYF. DNA for the CDR3: TGTGCCAGCAGCGTAGTCGGGCTAGCCGCTAGCACAGATACGCAGTATTTT. The rearrangement joins TRBV9 to TRBJ2-3, with TRBD2 as a possible D gene (5 bases). This CDR3 contains 17 residues. From germline, CDR1 is SGDLS and CDR2 YYNGEE. V lost 0 bases and J 0 bases, leaving 14 bases between the germline ends.

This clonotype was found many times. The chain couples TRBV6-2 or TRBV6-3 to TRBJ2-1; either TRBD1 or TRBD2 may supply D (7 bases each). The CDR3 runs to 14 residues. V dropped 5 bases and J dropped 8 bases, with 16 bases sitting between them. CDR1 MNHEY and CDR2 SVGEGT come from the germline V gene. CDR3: CASSRGRGLDEQFF. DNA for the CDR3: TGTGCCAGCAGTAGGGGGAGGGGGCTAGATGAGCAGTTCTTC.

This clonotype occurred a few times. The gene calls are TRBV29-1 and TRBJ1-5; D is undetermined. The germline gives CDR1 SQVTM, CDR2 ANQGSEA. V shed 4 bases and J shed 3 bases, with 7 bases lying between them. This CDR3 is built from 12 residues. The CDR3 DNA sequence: TGCAGCGTTGGAGGGATCAATCAGCCCCAGCATTTT. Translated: CSVGGINQPQHF.

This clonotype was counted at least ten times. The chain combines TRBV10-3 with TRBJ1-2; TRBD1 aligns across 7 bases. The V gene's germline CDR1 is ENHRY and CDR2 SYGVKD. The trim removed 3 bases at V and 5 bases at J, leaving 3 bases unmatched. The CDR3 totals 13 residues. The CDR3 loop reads CAISEGGTYGYTF. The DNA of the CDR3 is TGTGCCATCAGTGAAGGGGGCACGTATGGCTACACCTTC.

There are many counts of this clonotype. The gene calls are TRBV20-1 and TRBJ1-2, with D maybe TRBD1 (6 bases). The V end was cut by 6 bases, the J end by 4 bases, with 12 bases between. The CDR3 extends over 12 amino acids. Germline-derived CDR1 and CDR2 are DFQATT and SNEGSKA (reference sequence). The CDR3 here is CSAPGQLYGYTF. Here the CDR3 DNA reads TGCAGTGCGCCCGGACAGCTCTATGGCTACACCTTC.

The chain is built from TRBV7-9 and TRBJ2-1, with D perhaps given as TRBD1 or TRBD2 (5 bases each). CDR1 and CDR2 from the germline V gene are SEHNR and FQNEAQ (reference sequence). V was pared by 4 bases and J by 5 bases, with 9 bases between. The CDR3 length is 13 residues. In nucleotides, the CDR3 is TGTGCCAGCAGCTCCCCGGGACACAATGAGCAGTTCTTC. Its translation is CASSSPGHNEQFF.

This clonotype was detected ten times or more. The CDR3 here is CAIRASGGTGETQYF. In nucleotides, the CDR3 is TGTGCCATCAGAGCGTCCGGCGGGACTGGTGAGACCCAGTACTTC. This chain connects TRBV10-3 to TRBJ2-5; possibly TRBD2 for D (6 bases). CDR1 and CDR2 (germline): ENHRY, SYGVKD. The CDR3 has 15 residues. The V and J ends lost 6 bases and 5 bases respectively, with 19 bases between them.

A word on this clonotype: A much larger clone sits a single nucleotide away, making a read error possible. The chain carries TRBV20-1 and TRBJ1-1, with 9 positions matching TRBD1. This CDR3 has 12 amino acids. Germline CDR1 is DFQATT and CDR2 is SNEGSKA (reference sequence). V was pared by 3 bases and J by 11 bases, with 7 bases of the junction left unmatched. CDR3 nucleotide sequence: TGCAGTGCTAGTCGGGGACAGGGCCTGGCTTTCTTT. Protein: CSASRGQGLAFF.

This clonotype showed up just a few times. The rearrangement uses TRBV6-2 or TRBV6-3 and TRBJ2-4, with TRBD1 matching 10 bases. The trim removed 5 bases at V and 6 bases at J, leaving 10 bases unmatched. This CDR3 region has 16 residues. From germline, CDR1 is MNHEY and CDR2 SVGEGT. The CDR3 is CASSGHPGQGSNIQYF. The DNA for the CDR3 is TGTGCCAGCAGTGGACATCCGGGACAGGGGTCAAACATTCAGTACTTC.

CDR3 sequence reads: CASSPNTPGQGGGGYTF. The CDR3 DNA is TGCGCCAGCAGCCCTAATACCCCTGGACAGGGAGGAGGTGGCTACACCTTC. The chain combines TRBV5-1 with TRBJ1-2; 8 bases are shared with TRBD1. The CDR3 is 17 amino acids. Looked up from germline, CDR1 is SGHRS and CDR2 is YFSETQ. V shed 4 bases, J shed 7 bases, and the junction held 18 bases outside the gene matches.

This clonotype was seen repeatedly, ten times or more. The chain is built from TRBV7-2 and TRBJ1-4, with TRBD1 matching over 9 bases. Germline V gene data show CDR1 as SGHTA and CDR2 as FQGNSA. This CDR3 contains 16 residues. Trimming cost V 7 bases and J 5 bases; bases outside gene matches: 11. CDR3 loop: CASTRLPGTGNEKLFF. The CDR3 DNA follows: TGTGCCAGCACAAGACTCCCCGGGACAGGGAATGAAAAACTGTTTTTT.

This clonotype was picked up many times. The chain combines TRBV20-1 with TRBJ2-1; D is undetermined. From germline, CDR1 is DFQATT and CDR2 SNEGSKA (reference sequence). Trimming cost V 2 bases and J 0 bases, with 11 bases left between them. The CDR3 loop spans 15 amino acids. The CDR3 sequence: CSARPLGNSYNEQFF. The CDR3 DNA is TGCAGTGCTAGACCATTGGGAAACTCCTACAATGAGCAGTTCTTC.

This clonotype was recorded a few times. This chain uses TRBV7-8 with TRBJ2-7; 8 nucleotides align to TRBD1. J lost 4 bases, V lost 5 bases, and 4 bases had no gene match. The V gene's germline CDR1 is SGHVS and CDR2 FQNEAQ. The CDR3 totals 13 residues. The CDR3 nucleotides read TGTGCCAGCAGCCGCAGGGGGCAGTACGAGCAGTACTTC. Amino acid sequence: CASSRRGQYEQYF.

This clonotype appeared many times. The DNA for the CDR3 is TGTGCCAGCACCTCTAGGACCGAGGGAACTGAAGCTTTCTTT. Translated: CASTSRTEGTEAFF. This chain joins TRBV6-2 or TRBV6-3 and TRBJ1-1; D call uncertain. V was cut by 7 bases and J by 5 bases, with 17 bases left in between. Germline values: CDR1 MNHEY, CDR2 SVGEGT. The CDR3 is 14 residues long.

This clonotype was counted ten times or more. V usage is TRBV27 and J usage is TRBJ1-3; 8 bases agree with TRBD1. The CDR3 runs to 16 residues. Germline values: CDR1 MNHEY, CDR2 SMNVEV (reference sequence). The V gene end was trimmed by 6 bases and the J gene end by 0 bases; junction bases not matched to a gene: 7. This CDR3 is CASRTGGTSSGNTIYF. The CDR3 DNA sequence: TGTGCCAGCAGAACAGGGGGAACGTCCTCTGGAAACACCATATATTTT.

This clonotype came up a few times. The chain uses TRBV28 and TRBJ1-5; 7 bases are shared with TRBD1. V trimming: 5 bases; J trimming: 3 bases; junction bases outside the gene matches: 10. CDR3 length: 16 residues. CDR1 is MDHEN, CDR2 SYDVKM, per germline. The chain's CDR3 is CASSKGTARSNQPQHF. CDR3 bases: TGTGCCAGCAGTAAAGGGACAGCTCGTTCCAATCAGCCCCAGCATTTT. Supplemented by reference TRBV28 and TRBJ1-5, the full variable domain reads DVKVTQSSRYLVKRTGEKVFLECVQDMDHENMFWYRQDPGLGLRLIYFSYDVKMKEKGDIPEGYSVSREKKERFSLILESASTNQTSMYLCASSKGTARSNQPQHFGDGTRLSIL.

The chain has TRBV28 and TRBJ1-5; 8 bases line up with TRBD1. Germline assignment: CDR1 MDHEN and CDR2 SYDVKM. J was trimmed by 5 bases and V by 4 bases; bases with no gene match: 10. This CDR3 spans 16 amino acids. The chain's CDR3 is CASSSGQGGGHQPQHF. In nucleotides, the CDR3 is TGTGCCAGCAGTTCCGGACAGGGAGGCGGTCATCAGCCCCAGCATTTT. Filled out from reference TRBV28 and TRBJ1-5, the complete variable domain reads DVKVTQSSRYLVKRTGEKVFLECVQDMDHENMFWYRQDPGLGLRLIYFSYDVKMKEKGDIPEGYSVSREKKERFSLILESASTNQTSMYLCASSSGQGGGHQPQHFGDGTRLSIL.

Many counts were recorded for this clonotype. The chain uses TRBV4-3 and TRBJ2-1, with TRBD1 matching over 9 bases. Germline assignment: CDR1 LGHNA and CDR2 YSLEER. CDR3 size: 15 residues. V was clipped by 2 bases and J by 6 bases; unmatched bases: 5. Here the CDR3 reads CASSQNRGPTNEQFF. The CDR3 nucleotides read TGCGCCAGCAGCCAAAACAGGGGGCCCACCAATGAGCAGTTCTTC.

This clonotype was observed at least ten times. CDR3: CASSRGGQAFNEQFF. CDR3 nucleotide sequence: TGTGCCAGCAGCCGAGGGGGACAAGCTTTCAATGAGCAGTTCTTC. The chain employs TRBV28 and TRBJ2-1; weak D call: TRBD1 (6 bases). The CDR3 is 15 amino acids. Trimming pared 6 bases from V and 6 bases from J, leaving 18 bases between. Per germline, CDR1 MDHEN and CDR2 SYDVKM.